This TCR beta chain was profiled in a study of T cells after yellow fever vaccination. Findings and limits, study-wide: A small share of clonotypes appeared in both CD4 and CD8 compartments. Clones from primary vaccination mostly reappeared after the booster (around 96% CD4, approximately 86% CD8). Contamination of FACS-sorted repertoires by abundant clonotypes from the bulk population could occur.

This CDR3 spans 14 amino acids. Germline V lookup: CDR1 SGDLS, CDR2 YYNGEE. V shed 3 bases and J 0 bases; nucleotides not matched to a gene: 3. Conversion of TCR transcripts into cDNA relied on 5'RACE template switching, which added a universal primer site and UMIs. Each CDR3 protein gets one entry after TCRdb re-called the 5' RACE reads with MiXCR. The sample carries some 400,000 distinct CDR3 sequences, about 6% recorded once. There are a few counts of this clonotype. Its antigen remains unknown. Sequences were derived from PBMCs, sampled 5 days after the yellow fever booster vaccination. This sequence originates from a young man who received the YFV17D yellow fever vaccine. The rearrangement joins TRBV9 to TRBJ2-7; 7 positions match TRBD2. Here the CDR3 DNA reads TGTGCCAGCAGCGGGGGGGGGGACTCCTACGAGCAGTACTTC. Protein: CASSGGGDSYEQYF.